What follows are 3 T cell receptor beta chains derived from one specimen sequenced in a study of cytotoxic CD8 clonotypes in ibrutinib-treated CLL. Generated by immunoSEQ multiplex PCR, the TCRdb table keeps only in-frame clones and is missing some. Here the sample spans about 160,000 clones, roughly 80% being singletons. This material consisted of PBMCs, taken after 24 months of ibrutinib treatment. These receptors all come from a human donor with chronic lymphocytic leukemia.

The chain is built from TRBV27 and TRBJ2-5; 7 nucleotides agree with TRBD1. Germline assignment: CDR1 MNHEY and CDR2 SMNVEV (reference sequence). Germline trimming cut 6 bases from V and 1 base from J; bases unmatched to any gene: 2. The CDR3 has 13 amino acids. CDR3 bases: TGTGCCAGCAGGGGGACAGCCCAAGAGACCCAGTACTTC. It codes for CASRGTAQETQYF.

The V gene is TRBV28, the J gene TRBJ2-7; 15 bases agree with TRBD2. Germline V gene data show CDR1 as MDHEN and CDR2 as SYDVKM. CDR3 length equals 16 residues. The ends lost 5 bases at V and 3 bases at J; junction bases unmatched: 5. The CDR3 is CASSEGTSGRSYEQYF. CDR3 sequence (DNA): TGTGCCAGCAGTGAAGGGACTAGCGGGAGGAGCTACGAGCAGTACTTC.

The CDR3 protein is CASTPDTLYEQYF. CDR3 coding DNA: TGTGCCAGCACCCCTGACACTTTATACGAGCAGTACTTC. The chain links TRBV6-1 to TRBJ2-7; D is undetermined. The germline gives CDR1 MNHNS, CDR2 SASEGT. V was cut by 7 bases and J by 4 bases, with 14 bases left in between. CDR3 length equals 13 residues.